The next 28 T cell receptor beta chains were all read from a single sample in a study of cytomegalovirus exposure and HLA in healthy donors. PCR used 60 Vbeta primers and 13 Jbeta primers. The table came from immunoSEQ multiplex PCR; TCRdb's copy has only in-frame clones and leaves some out. Of about 160,000 clones in the sample, about 79% were seen once. Sequenced sample: PBMCs. These receptors were taken from a woman between 50 and 59 years old in good health and CMV-seropositive.

The chain links TRBV7-9 to TRBJ2-2, with TRBD1 as a possible D gene (5 bases). CDR3 length equals 16 residues. The germline V gene encodes CDR1 SEHNR and CDR2 FQNEAQ (reference sequence). V gave up 6 bases and J gave up 0 bases, with 14 bases separating them. In DNA, the CDR3 is TGTGCCAGCAGGAGTGGTACAGGCGCGAACACCGGGGAGCTGTTTTTT. Protein product: CASRSGTGANTGELFF.

The rearrangement links TRBV5-4 to TRBJ2-3, with TRBD2 matching over 14 bases. This CDR3 comprises 20 residues. Germline V gene sequence: CDR1 SGHNT, CDR2 YYREEE (reference sequence). V shed 3 bases and J 0 bases; nucleotides not matched to a gene: 12. The CDR3 DNA follows: TGTGCCAGCAGCTCCTTCTCGGAAAGACTAGCGGGGGGGAGCACAGATACGCAGTATTTT. Its translation is CASSSFSERLAGGSTDTQYF.

This chain joins TRBV5-6 and TRBJ2-1; maybe TRBD2 (7 bases). V shed 5 bases and J shed 7 bases, with 19 bases lying between them. Germline V gives CDR1 SGHDT, CDR2 YYEEEE. CDR3 length: 15 residues. Here the CDR3 reads CASRERGGVWNEQFF. The CDR3 bases are TGTGCCAGCAGGGAGAGGGGGGGGGTGTGGAATGAGCAGTTCTTC. Full variable domain (remainder filled in from reference TRBV5-6 and TRBJ2-1): DAGVTQSPTHLIKTRGQQVTLRCSPKSGHDTVSWYQQALGQGPQFIFQYYEEEERQRGNFPDRFSGHQFPNYSSELNVNALLLGDSALYLCASRERGGVWNEQFFGPGTRLTVL.

The rearrangement uses TRBV9 and TRBJ2-1; 7 bases agree with TRBD1. This CDR3 is 15 amino acids long. Looked up from germline, CDR1 is SGDLS and CDR2 is YYNGEE. The trim removed 0 bases at V and 6 bases at J, leaving 6 bases unmatched. The CDR3 DNA sequence: TGTGCCAGCAGCGTAGGAGGGGCAGGGGGCAATGAGCAGTTCTTC. Protein: CASSVGGAGGNEQFF.

The chain has TRBV6-1 and TRBJ2-2; maybe TRBD1 (5 bases). Trimming shortened V by 4 bases and J by 1 base, and 10 bases separated the two germline ends. The germline V gene has CDR1 MNHNS and CDR2 SASEGT. The CDR3 covers 15 residues. As DNA, the CDR3 is TGTGCCAGCAGTGCCGACAGCCGGAACACCGGGGAGCTGTTTTTT. This gives the protein CASSADSRNTGELFF.

On this clone itself: The sample holds other DNA sequences that translate to the same CDR3. This sequence joins TRBV15 and TRBJ2-7; D uncertain. The germline gives CDR1 LNHNV, CDR2 YYDKDF (reference sequence). This CDR3 contains 12 residues. Trimming took 0 bases from V and 4 from J, leaving 4 bases between them. CDR3 DNA sequence: TGTGCCACCAGCAGAGATCGTTACGAGCAGTACTTC. This encodes CATSRDRYEQYF.

The chain carries TRBV18 and TRBJ1-1; the match to TRBD1 covers 7 bases. The CDR3 contains 15 residues. Trimming at V came to 6 bases and at J to 1 base, leaving 8 bases not matched to a gene. Germline values: CDR1 KGHSH, CDR2 LQKENI. CDR3 sequence reads: CASSLTGTENTEAFF. The CDR3 DNA reads as TGTGCCAGCTCCTTAACCGGGACAGAGAACACTGAAGCTTTCTTT.

The V and J genes are TRBV5-4 and TRBJ1-2; D unclear. CDR1 is SGHNT, CDR2 YYREEE, per germline (reference sequence). The CDR3 totals 14 residues. Between the trimmed V and J ends, which lost 4 bases and 8 bases, there was a span of 18 bases. The DNA for the CDR3 is TGTGCCAGCAGCCAACCCTCGGGGTTTGGCGGCTACACCTTC. Its translation: CASSQPSGFGGYTF.

The V call is TRBV2, the J call TRBJ2-3; D is ambiguous. The CDR3 consists of 15 residues. Germline CDR1 and CDR2: SNHLY and FYNNEI. Between the trimmed V and J ends, which lost 5 bases and 0 bases, there was a span of 12 bases. The CDR3 spells CASSQNGLSTDTQYF. The CDR3 DNA reads as TGTGCCAGCAGTCAAAATGGGCTTAGCACAGATACGCAGTATTTT. The variable domain in full, completed from reference TRBV2 and TRBJ2-3, reads EPEVTQTPSHQVTQMGQEVILRCVPISNHLYFYWYRQILGQKVEFLVSFYNNEISEKSEIFDDQFSVERPDGSNFTLKIRSTKLEDSAMYFCASSQNGLSTDTQYFGPGTRLTVL.

V is TRBV9 and J is TRBJ2-1; D perhaps matches TRBD2 (5 bases). This CDR3 spans 18 amino acids. Looked up from germline, CDR1 is SGDLS and CDR2 is YYNGEE. V lost 4 bases, J lost 9 bases, and 29 bases lay in between. CDR3 bases: TGTGCCAGCAGCCTATCCTCCAACGCGGGCCGACGAATTGGTGAGCAGTTCTTC. Translated, it gives CASSLSSNAGRRIGEQFF.

V usage is TRBV27 and J usage is TRBJ1-5, with 9 bases that match TRBD1. The germline V gene has CDR1 MNHEY and CDR2 SMNVEV (reference sequence). With V trimmed by 6 bases and J by 2 bases, 8 bases remained unmatched. This CDR3 region has 16 residues. CDR3 protein: CASRKQGASGNQPQHF. CDR3 nucleotide sequence: TGTGCCAGCAGGAAACAGGGGGCTAGTGGCAATCAGCCCCAGCATTTT.

This clone was counted between two and nine times. V gene TRBV5-4 combines with J gene TRBJ2-5; D unresolved. Germline V CDR1 and CDR2: SGHNT, YYREEE (reference sequence). Trimming cost V 1 base and J 0 bases, with 7 bases left between them. This CDR3 contains 14 residues. CDR3 in DNA: TGTGCCAGCAGCTTGATAGCCGACCAAGAGACCCAGTACTTC. It is translated as CASSLIADQETQYF.

This clone occurred a few times. This chain links TRBV7-2 with TRBJ1-6, with D unclear. V lost 5 bases to trimming and J lost 8 bases, with 13 bases between them. Germline CDR1 reads SGHTA; CDR2 reads FQGNSA. The CDR3 has 14 amino acids. CDR3 in amino acids: CASSPQLPHSPLHF. The CDR3 DNA reads as TGTGCCAGCAGCCCCCAACTCCCCCATTCACCCCTCCACTTT.

The CDR3: CASSFGTDYNEQFF. The CDR3 nucleotides are TGTGCCAGCAGCTTCGGGACAGACTACAATGAGCAGTTCTTC. This sequence joins TRBV7-6 and TRBJ2-1; 7 bases are a match to TRBD1. After removal of 3 bases from V and 3 bases from J, the junction contained 2 bases not matched to a gene. The CDR3 consists of 14 residues. Germline values: CDR1 SGHVS, CDR2 FNYEAQ. The complete variable domain, with remaining parts taken from reference TRBV7-6 and TRBJ2-1, reads GAGVSQSPRYKVTKRGQDVALRCDPISGHVSLYWYRQALGQGPEFLTYFNYEAQQDKSGLPNDRFSAERPEGSISTLTIQRTEQRDSAMYRCASSFGTDYNEQFFGPGTRLTVL.

This clone was detected only a few times. V and J are TRBV6-7 and TRBJ2-7; 7 bases are a match to TRBD2. TRBV6-7 is known as an ORF, though its function is uncertain. CDR3 length: 21 amino acids. Trimming at V came to 3 bases and at J to 4 bases, leaving 27 bases not matched to a gene. Here the CDR3 DNA reads TGTGCCAGCAGTTATTCTGTCCGAAAGATATTAAATAATCCCGGGGGGTACGAGCAGTACTTC. This encodes CASSYSVRKILNNPGGYEQYF.

This clone was found once. The chain recombines TRBV29-1 with TRBJ1-1; weak D call: TRBD1 (5 bases). The CDR3 is 11 residues long. V lost 2 bases and J lost 11, with 12 bases in between. Germline-derived CDR1 and CDR2 are SQVTM and ANQGSEA. The CDR3 coding sequence is TGCAGCGTTGAATCGGGGGAGGGGGCTTTCTTT. This encodes CSVESGEGAFF.

CDR3 sequence: CASSYGTGYNSPLHF. CDR3 DNA sequence: TGTGCCAGCAGCTACGGGACAGGGTATAATTCACCCCTCCACTTT. The V and J genes are TRBV5-6 and TRBJ1-6, with 9 positions matching TRBD1. The CDR3 extends over 15 amino acids. The V and J ends lost 3 bases and 4 bases, in that order; junction bases with no gene match: 2. The germline V gene has CDR1 SGHDT and CDR2 YYEEEE.

V is TRBV13 and J is TRBJ2-5, with TRBD2 identical over 9 bases. CDR3 length: 19 residues. Germline CDR1 is PRHDT and CDR2 is FYEKMQ (reference sequence). V lost 0 bases to trimming and J lost 3 bases; unmatched junction nucleotides: 14. As DNA, the CDR3 is TGTGCCAGCAGCTTAGGGAGGTACGGGACTAGCAAAAGGGAAGAGACCCAGTACTTC. This translates into CASSLGRYGTSKREETQYF. Drawing the rest from reference TRBV13 and TRBJ2-5, the complete variable domain is AAGVIQSPRHLIKEKRETATLKCYPIPRHDTVYWYQQGPGQDPQFLISFYEKMQSDKGSIPDRFSAQQFSDYHSELNMSSLELGDSALYFCASSLGRYGTSKREETQYFGPGTRLLVL.

The chain joins TRBV9 to TRBJ1-2, with 11 bases fitting TRBD1. CDR3 length equals 14 residues. V shed 5 bases and J 4 bases; nucleotides not matched to a gene: 4. Germline CDR1 reads SGDLS; CDR2 reads YYNGEE. The chain's CDR3 is CASRAGTGGYGYTF. DNA for the CDR3: TGTGCCAGCAGAGCAGGGACAGGGGGCTATGGCTACACCTTC.

CDR3: CSVEDPGGRTDTQYF. The CDR3 DNA follows: TGCAGCGTTGAAGATCCTGGCGGGAGAACAGATACGCAGTATTTT. The chain carries TRBV29-1 and TRBJ2-3, with 7 bases that match TRBD2. Trimming removed 0 bases from V and 3 bases from J; junction bases left unmatched: 6. The CDR3 covers 15 residues. In germline, CDR1 is SQVTM, CDR2 ANQGSEA.

This clone was observed a handful of times. This sequence joins TRBV28 and TRBJ2-3; 12 bases are shared with TRBD2. Germline CDR1 and CDR2: MDHEN and SYDVKM. The V segment lost 8 bases and the J segment 6 bases; nucleotides outside the gene matches: 9. The CDR3 is 15 residues long. CDR3 amino acids: CASRLAGGPRDTQYF. In nucleotides, the CDR3 is TGTGCCAGCCGGCTAGCGGGGGGGCCCCGGGATACGCAGTATTTT.

The chain recombines TRBV11-1 with TRBJ1-1; maybe TRBD1 (6 bases). The length of the CDR3 is 13 residues. In germline, CDR1 is SGHAT, CDR2 FQDESV (reference sequence). Between the trimmed V and J ends, which lost 5 bases and 4 bases, there was a span of 11 bases. The CDR3 DNA follows: TGTGCCAGCAGCCCGGACAGTTCCACTGAAGCTTTCTTT. Amino acid sequence: CASSPDSSTEAFF.

This clone was recorded a few times. J is TRBJ1-5 and V is TRBV4-1; 9 nucleotides align to TRBD1. The germline V gene has CDR1 MGHRA and CDR2 YSYEKL. Trimming cost V 6 bases and J 4 bases; bases outside gene matches: 10. The CDR3 totals 16 residues. The CDR3 is CASSHLTGGPNQPQHF. CDR3 nucleotide sequence: TGCGCCAGCAGTCACCTTACAGGGGGCCCAAATCAGCCCCAGCATTTT.

The rearrangement joins TRBV7-9 to TRBJ1-1; tentative D call: TRBD1 (6 bases). The ends were cut back, 5 bases at V and 1 base at J, with 11 bases in the middle. Per the germline V gene, CDR1 is SEHNR and CDR2 is FQNEAQ (reference sequence). The CDR3 is 14 residues long. As DNA, the CDR3 is TGTGCCAGCAGCGGAAGGGACAAGAACACTGAAGCTTTCTTT. Protein: CASSGRDKNTEAFF.

This sequence joins TRBV2 and TRBJ1-3; 7 nucleotides match TRBD1. This CDR3 spans 15 amino acids. The J segment lost 4 bases and the V segment lost 6 bases, leaving 9 bases of the junction unmatched. CDR1 is SNHLY, CDR2 FYNNEI, per germline. The CDR3 reads CASRSGRDRGNTIYF. CDR3 nucleotide sequence: TGTGCCAGCAGGTCTGGAAGGGACAGAGGAAACACCATATATTTT.

In this sample, this clone turned up once. The J gene is TRBJ1-2, the V gene TRBV27, with 12 nucleotides matching TRBD1. The CDR3 has 16 amino acids. Germline trimming cut 3 bases from V and 14 bases from J; bases unmatched to any gene: 16. Germline CDR1 and CDR2: MNHEY and SMNVEV (reference sequence). CDR3: CASSFEGGGTGGIMTF. Written as DNA, the CDR3 is TGTGCCAGCAGTTTCGAGGGGGGAGGGACAGGGGGCATAATGACCTTC.

The chain joins TRBV27 to TRBJ2-2; 7 positions match TRBD1. The CDR3 spans 14 residues. Trimming cost V 6 bases and J 6 bases; bases outside gene matches: 7. The germline CDR1 and CDR2 sequences are MNHEY and SMNVEV (reference sequence). Here the CDR3 reads CASRPRGTPGELFF. For the CDR3, the DNA is TGTGCCAGCAGGCCCAGGGGGACCCCCGGGGAGCTGTTTTTT.

The chain joins TRBV2 to TRBJ1-5, with 8 bases lining up with TRBD1. CDR1 and CDR2 (germline): SNHLY, FYNNEI. V shed 9 bases and J 4 bases; nucleotides not matched to a gene: 8. This CDR3 has 14 amino acids. CDR3 protein: CASQDRAENQPQHF. In nucleotides, the CDR3 is TGTGCCAGTCAGGACAGGGCGGAGAATCAGCCCCAGCATTTT.